This T cell receptor (beta chain) emerged from a study of blood T cell repertoires in COVID-19. Libraries were prepared by immunoSEQ multiplex PCR; TCRdb keeps only in-frame clonotypes and omits some of them. The sample shows 250,000 to 300,000 clones, 90% of them seen only once. Seattle cases were enrolled at active infection and followed longitudinally. Specimen: peripheral blood. This TCR derives from a woman aged 55-69 years with COVID-19, enrolled during active disease.

CDR3 bases: TGTGCCAGCTCACCAAGATTACAGGGGGCCCACAATCAGCCCCAGCATTTT. As protein: CASSPRLQGAHNQPQHF. V is TRBV18 and J is TRBJ1-5; 9 positions match TRBD1. This CDR3 comprises 17 residues. After removal of 2 bases from V and 3 bases from J, the junction contained 8 bases not matched to a gene. Germline V gives CDR1 KGHSH, CDR2 LQKENI. The entire variable domain, with the rest obtained from reference TRBV18 and TRBJ1-5, is as follows: NAGVMQNPRHLVRRRGQEARLRCSPMKGHSHVYWYRQLPEEGLKFMVYLQKENIIDESGMPKERFSAEFPKEGPSILRIQQVVRGDSAAYFCASSPRLQGAHNQPQHFGDGTRLSIL.